The table lists the clone carrying this T cell receptor (beta chain) with a few counts. No antigen is known for it. These data belong to a study of cytomegalovirus exposure and HLA in healthy donors. Overall study: Genotyping showed around 80% of roughly 400 donors falling in the Caucasian-associated ancestry cluster.

Study outcomes and limitations: Some V segments, including TRBV6-2 and TRBV6-3, were excluded as indistinguishable. For most subjects, TCR beta sequences were reported to predict HLA-A and HLA-B alleles with accuracy. Specificity of three CMV-associated chains for CMV antigens was verified in vitro.

Germline CDR1 and CDR2: ENHRY and SYGVKD. Deletions cut 2 bases from V and 9 bases from J, with 17 bases between. CDR3 length equals 15 residues. Both 60 Vbeta primers and 13 Jbeta primers went into the PCR. Clones were read by immunoSEQ multiplex PCR, and TCRdb kept only the in-frame ones, dropping some. The sample records 130,000 or so clones, approximately 80% being singletons. Sequenced sample: PBMCs. The gene calls are TRBV10-3 and TRBJ2-1, with a tentative D call TRBD2 (6 bases). This TCR derives from a man in his forties or fifties in good health and CMV-seronegative. The DNA for the CDR3 is TGTGCCATCAGTGAGGCCCCCTTATCGGGGGTTGAGCAGTTCTTC. It is translated as CAISEAPLSGVEQFF.